These 6 T cell receptor beta chains were sequenced from one sample in a study of blood T cell repertoires in COVID-19. Only in-frame clones appear in the TCRdb table, and some are missing; sequencing was by immunoSEQ multiplex PCR. This sample carries 500,000 to 600,000 clones, approximately 91% of them seen once, and the ten largest clones take roughly 7.3%. Sequences were obtained from peripheral blood. These receptors originate from a woman in her 50s with COVID-19, enrolled during active disease.

This chain joins TRBV18 and TRBJ1-1, with TRBD1 identical over 7 bases. This CDR3 has 14 amino acids. V shed 4 bases and J 0 bases; nucleotides not matched to a gene: 2. CDR1 KGHSH and CDR2 LQKENI come from the germline V gene. The CDR3 is CASSLTGVNTEAFF. In DNA, the CDR3 is TGTGCCAGCTCACTTACAGGGGTGAACACTGAAGCTTTCTTT.

This sequence joins TRBV11-3 and TRBJ2-1, with no clear D. This CDR3 comprises 12 residues. V lost 8 bases and J lost 4, with 9 bases in between. Germline V gene data show CDR1 as SGHNT and CDR2 as YENEEA. The DNA for the CDR3 is TGTGCCAGCGTATCGAGTTACAATGAGCAGTTCTTC. Protein: CASVSSYNEQFF.

This chain connects TRBV27 to TRBJ2-7; 11 positions agree with TRBD1. V dropped 7 bases and J dropped 1; count of bases not matched to a gene: 6. Germline V gene data show CDR1 as MNHEY and CDR2 as SMNVEV (reference sequence). The CDR3 totals 15 residues. The CDR3 sequence: CASNTWDRGSYEQYF. The CDR3 DNA is TGTGCCAGCAACACGTGGGACAGGGGGTCCTACGAGCAGTACTTC.

The V gene is TRBV27, the J gene TRBJ2-3; TRBD1 agrees at 9 bases. The CDR3 is made up of 16 amino acids. The germline V gene has CDR1 MNHEY and CDR2 SMNVEV (reference sequence). The junction had 9 bases not matched to a gene; V was cut back by 5 bases and J by 3 bases. Here the CDR3 reads CASSPVTGQGTDTQYF. The CDR3, as DNA: TGTGCCAGCAGTCCAGTGACTGGACAGGGGACAGATACGCAGTATTTT.

This clone has only a few counts. This chain joins TRBV5-4 and TRBJ2-2; D is ambiguous. V was cut by 5 bases and J by 4 bases, with 12 bases left in between. The CDR3 consists of 14 residues. CDR1 is SGHNT and CDR2 is YYREEE in the germline V gene (reference sequence). For the CDR3, the DNA is TGTGCCAGCAGGTTCGGTCGATCCACCGGGGAGCTGTTTTTT. It codes for CASRFGRSTGELFF.

V gene TRBV29-1 combines with J gene TRBJ2-1; tentatively, D is TRBD1 (6 bases). There are 12 residues in the CDR3. The germline gives CDR1 SQVTM, CDR2 ANQGSEA. Trimming left V 7 bases short and J 6 bases short, with 13 bases between. In DNA form, the CDR3 reads TGCAGCGCTTTACAGGGTCCCAATGAGCAGTTCTTC. Translation gives CSALQGPNEQFF.